The T cell receptor beta chain described here comes from a study of response to subunit inactivated influenza vaccine. The germline V and J ends were trimmed by 9 bases and 10 bases, with 20 bases remaining between them. Germline CDR1 is SGHDT and CDR2 is YYEEEE. This CDR3 spans 13 amino acids. TCRdb re-called the RT-PCR reads with MiXCR, one entry per CDR3 protein. The sample shows about 570,000 distinct CDR3 sequences, 11% of them seen only once. These records were also assigned to another study, of T cells expressing NK-cell markers. This second study says: What made the TCR beta cDNA was 5'RACE template switching with UMIs. Sorted CD3+CD56+NKG2C+, CD3+CD56+NKG2C- and CD3+CD56-NKG2C+ T cells supplied TCR beta repertoires. Sorting of alpha-beta TCR T cells alone was achieved in several experiments with an anti-gamma-delta TCR antibody. In a group of about six donors, dominant NKG2C+ clonotypes represented about 1.0-7.0% of CD8+ T cells. Expanded clones of NKG2C+ T cells had an unclear HCMV specificity.

The material sequenced was PBMCs from blood, taken on the day of vaccination. The genes are TRBV5-6 and TRBJ1-5, with D hard to call. The receptor was isolated from a man aged 50 to 60 who received an inactivated influenza vaccine. The CDR3, as DNA: TGTGCCATGGGCCCCGGGCACGTCTGCCCCCAGCATTTT. Amino acid sequence: CAMGPGHVCPQHF.